Listed here are 14 T cell receptor beta chains from one sample, sequenced in a study of post-analysis software for immune sequencing data. Study conclusions and caveats: Comparison of patients with controls showed 4 to 6 TRBV segments more frequent in patients, TRBV5-6, TRBV5-1 and TRBV20-1 among them.

Tagging with unique molecular identifiers was a feature of the TCR beta cDNA libraries. Each CDR3 protein is one row after TCRdb ran MiXCR on the PCR reads. The sample lists about 540,000 distinct CDR3 sequences; 30% to 40% were seen once. These receptors have no known antigen. The sequenced sample was blood. All receptors come from a girl younger than 18 with multiple sclerosis.

This clonotype was detected a few times. The chain joins TRBV24-1 to TRBJ1-1; 7 bases match TRBD1. Germline V gene data show CDR1 as KGHDR and CDR2 as SFDVKD. With V trimmed by 4 bases and J by 8 bases, 6 bases remained unmatched. The CDR3 runs 13 residues. The CDR3: CATSDRHRGEAFF. The CDR3 bases are TGTGCCACCAGTGACCGCCACAGGGGCGAAGCTTTCTTT.

CDR3 amino acids: CASSQRTSGTSTDTQYF. In nucleotides, the CDR3 is TGCGCCAGCAGCCAACGGACTAGCGGTACTAGCACAGATACGCAGTATTTT. The gene calls are TRBV4-1 and TRBJ2-3; 10 nucleotides agree with TRBD2. The V and J ends lost 2 bases and 0 bases, in that order; junction bases with no gene match: 5. Germline CDR1 and CDR2: MGHRA and YSYEKL. The CDR3 length is 17 residues.

This clonotype was counted between two and nine times. The chain is built from TRBV20-1 and TRBJ2-1; 8 bases map to TRBD2. The V and J ends lost 3 bases and 1 base, in that order; junction bases with no gene match: 5. The CDR3 runs 15 residues. From germline, CDR1 is DFQATT and CDR2 SNEGSKA (reference sequence). CDR3 amino acids: CSARIIAGSYNEQFF. The CDR3 DNA reads TGCAGTGCTAGGATAATAGCGGGGTCCTACAATGAGCAGTTCTTC.

The J gene is TRBJ1-5, the V gene TRBV5-6, with 8 positions matching TRBD1. The J segment lost 1 base and the V segment lost 1 base, leaving 7 bases of the junction unmatched. Germline V gene sequence: CDR1 SGHDT, CDR2 YYEEEE. The CDR3 sequence is 17 residues long. CDR3 sequence reads: CASSLWGQGASNQPQHF. The CDR3 region has the DNA TGTGCCAGCAGCTTGTGGGGGCAGGGGGCGAGCAATCAGCCCCAGCATTTT.

This clonotype has only one observation. The V call is TRBV20-1, the J call TRBJ2-5, with D tentatively TRBD2 (6 bases). The end of the DNA aligns better with TRBJ2-7, so the J call may be wrong. The CDR3 totals 14 residues. CDR1 is DFQATT, CDR2 SNEGSKA, per germline (reference sequence). CDR3: CSARNGGSDYEQYF. DNA for the CDR3: TGCAGTGCTAGGAATGGGGGGTCCGACTACGAGCAGTACTTC.

In this sample, this clonotype turned up a few times. V is TRBV12-3 or TRBV12-4 and J is TRBJ2-3; 9 bases align to TRBD2. The junction had 13 bases not matched to a gene; V was cut back by 5 bases and J by 1 base. The CDR3 sequence is 18 residues long. This CDR3 reads CASSPGGAGGPGTDTQYF. CDR3 DNA sequence: TGTGCCAGCAGTCCCGGGGGAGCGGGGGGACCGGGCACAGATACGCAGTATTTT.

This chain connects TRBV6-1 to TRBJ2-6, with D possibly being TRBD1 (6 bases). The CDR3 spans 17 residues. The germline V gene encodes CDR1 MNHNS and CDR2 SASEGT. V lost 8 bases and J 1 base, leaving 18 bases between the germline ends. Here the CDR3 DNA reads TGTGCCAGCTCGAGGGGGAGCCCTTCGTCTGGGGCCAACGTCCTGACTTTC. Residues: CASSRGSPSSGANVLTF.

In this sample, this clonotype turned up a few times. V and J are TRBV7-2 and TRBJ1-1, with D possibly TRBD1 on 6 matching bases. Germline lookup yields CDR1 SGHTA and CDR2 FQGNSA. V lost 5 bases to trimming and J lost 1 base, with 14 bases between them. The CDR3 runs 15 residues. In DNA, the CDR3 is TGTGCCAGCAGCCCACGCCGGGGGCGGAACACTGAAGCTTTCTTT. Protein sequence: CASSPRRGRNTEAFF.

This chain connects TRBV20-1 to TRBJ2-7; 11 positions agree with TRBD2. CDR3 length: 13 residues. The germline V gene has CDR1 DFQATT and CDR2 SNEGSKA (reference sequence). The CDR3 region has the DNA TGCAAGCCCGGGACTAGCGGCACCTACGAGCAGTACTTC. This encodes CKPGTSGTYEQYF.

The CDR3 loop reads CASSRGGGQGVQKQYF. The CDR3 DNA sequence: TGCGCCAGCAGCCGAGGTGGGGGACAGGGAGTTCAAAAGCAGTACTTC. This chain links TRBV4-1 with TRBJ2-7, with 9 positions matching TRBD1. J lost 8 bases, V lost 4 bases, and 15 bases had no gene match. The CDR3 is 16 amino acids. Germline CDR1 reads MGHRA; CDR2 reads YSYEKL.

The chain uses TRBV20-1 and TRBJ1-2, with a tentative D call TRBD1 (5 bases). The germline V gene has CDR1 DFQATT and CDR2 SNEGSKA (reference sequence). V dropped 3 bases and J dropped 8 bases, with 25 bases sitting between them. This CDR3 contains 16 residues. Here the CDR3 reads CSARGVPSAGTKGYTF. CDR3 nucleotide sequence: TGCAGTGCTAGGGGAGTACCGAGTGCAGGGACGAAAGGCTACACCTTC.

The chain employs TRBV7-9 and TRBJ1-5; D gene uncertain. The germline gives CDR1 SEHNR, CDR2 FQNEAQ (reference sequence). The germline V and J ends were trimmed by 0 bases and 2 bases, with 11 bases remaining between them. The length of the CDR3 is 16 residues. The CDR3 protein is CASSLAMTSGNQPQHF. The CDR3 bases are TGTGCCAGCAGCTTAGCGATGACGTCCGGCAATCAGCCCCAGCATTTT.

This clonotype was counted a few times. The chain links TRBV20-1 to TRBJ1-2; TRBD1 might be the D (6 bases). This CDR3 has 17 residues. CDR1 and CDR2 from the germline V gene are DFQATT and SNEGSKA (reference sequence). Deletions cut 5 bases from V and 7 bases from J, with 29 bases between. This CDR3 is CSAHRRGRITMMSGYTF. CDR3 in DNA: TGCAGTGCTCACCGCCGGGGGCGCATAACAATGATGAGTGGCTACACCTTC.

This clonotype has more than one count but fewer than ten. The chain joins TRBV20-1 to TRBJ1-2; TRBD1 matches 8 bases. The CDR3 consists of 15 residues. The germline V gene has CDR1 DFQATT and CDR2 SNEGSKA (reference sequence). The J segment lost 1 base and the V segment lost 3 bases, leaving 7 bases of the junction unmatched. CDR3 sequence reads: CSASRDRSFNYGYTF. The CDR3 bases are TGCAGTGCTAGTAGGGACAGGTCCTTTAACTATGGCTACACCTTC.